This T cell receptor (beta chain) came from a study of PD-L1 blockade in urothelial cancer. In the study overall: About 90% of the 29 patients were males with bladder-origin urothelial cancer. The researchers analyzed blood 3 weeks (second dose) and 6 weeks after treatment start.

Using immunoSEQ multiplex PCR, the repertoire was profiled, and TCRdb retains in-frame clones only, with some absent. This table has 130,000 or so clones, about 88% appearing once. Time point indicated: pretreatment peripheral blood. With 3 bases removed from V and 0 bases from J, the gap between germline ends came to 5 bases. Germline-derived CDR1 and CDR2 are SNHLY and FYNNEI. This CDR3 comprises 14 residues. The TCR was taken from a man aged 45-65 years with urothelial cancer. The material was PBMCs, obtained around atezolizumab (anti-PD-L1) treatment. The rearrangement uses TRBV2 and TRBJ2-2; D not resolved. The DNA of the CDR3 is TGTGCCAGCAGTGACCACACGAACACCGGGGAGCTGTTTTTT. It encodes CASSDHTNTGELFF.